These T cell receptor beta chains were read from a single sample in a study of T cells after yellow fever vaccination. TCRdb ran MiXCR on the 5' RACE reads and lists one entry per CDR3 protein. The sample comprises under 70,000 distinct CDR3 sequences, approximately 7% of which are singletons, and around 44% rests with the top ten. The source material was CD8+ T cells sorted from PBMCs, sampled on the day of the first yellow fever vaccination. The receptors shown here come from a man aged 18 to 29 who received the YFV17D yellow fever vaccine. Each CDR3 is given without its conserved first and last residue. Size values are once, few and many counts, or a class for expanded clones, and some rows have none.

v_call	clone_size	j_call	cdr3_aa
TRBV15	many	TRBJ2-3	ATSRGLAEDTQY
TRBV20-1	many	TRBJ1-1	SAIPGNTEAF
TRBV29-1	NA	TRBJ1-1	SVVGGRGTEAF
TRBV12-3/TRBV12-4	many	TRBJ2-2	ASTGLAGGHVTGELF
TRBV20-1	many	TRBJ2-3	SADGGSGGASDTQY
TRBV4-3	many	TRBJ1-1	ASSQDGGWTEAF
TRBV12-5	NA	TRBJ1-4	ASGSRGDRGLLGEKLF
TRBV27	many	TRBJ2-6	ASSSLGRIGANVLT
TRBV12-3/TRBV12-4	NA	TRBJ1-1	ASSSADKNTEAF
TRBV7-6	many	TRBJ2-5	ASSPGRRGTQY
TRBV4-1	NA	TRBJ1-1	ASSQDPSGEHTEAF
TRBV28	few	TRBJ2-3	ASTSQEPSTDTQY
TRBV4-1	many	TRBJ2-5	ASSQETLAGQETQY
TRBV11-2	few	TRBJ2-3	ASSLDGLAGFTDTQY
TRBV9	few	TRBJ1-2	ASSASFHNRGRRGYT
TRBV12-3/TRBV12-4	few	TRBJ2-1	ASTPSPGLAGGSSYNEQF
TRBV6-2/TRBV6-3	few	TRBJ1-6	ASGTGRYNSPLH
TRBV25-1	few	TRBJ2-5	ASSDRDREGETQY
TRBV11-2	few	TRBJ1-5	ASSLGGDQPQH
TRBV6-1	few	TRBJ2-7	ASSAGTEGEQY
TRBV15	many	TRBJ2-6	ATRDFPASSGANVLT
TRBV27	NA	TRBJ2-5	ASSPGSLGETQY
TRBV5-6	few	TRBJ2-1	ASSLVRGEQF
TRBV19	NA	TRBJ1-1	ASSMGLTNTEAF
TRBV7-2	few	TRBJ2-7	ASSLGSGSYEQY
TRBV19	few	TRBJ1-1	ASSPGNTEAF
TRBV15	many	TRBJ2-5	ATSRANPKETQY
TRBV19	few	TRBJ2-5	ASSAHDSSAVGETQY
TRBV6-6	many	TRBJ1-5	ASSSGLSSQH
TRBV20-1	many	TRBJ1-1	SAPKTGRNTEAF
TRBV6-2/TRBV6-3	NA	TRBJ1-2	ASSYVGFTDGYT
TRBV6-5	NA	TRBJ2-7	ASSYSSARDEQY
TRBV12-3/TRBV12-4	many	TRBJ2-7	ASSWGQSYEQY
TRBV4-2	NA	TRBJ2-2	ARSPEKGAAGELF
TRBV4-1	many	TRBJ2-1	ASSPSSYNEQF
TRBV19	few	TRBJ1-1	ASSTFGRTEAF
TRBV5-1	few	TRBJ2-7	ASSSIASGSTYEQY
TRBV7-8	NA	TRBJ2-7	ASSLGDSAYEQY
TRBV5-6	many	TRBJ1-1	ASSFSWRGKNTEAF
TRBV19	NA	TRBJ1-1	ASTHTRDRRFMNTEAF
TRBV7-6	NA	TRBJ2-7	ASSPGVRTRDYEQY
TRBV12-3/TRBV12-4	NA	TRBJ2-1	ASSSPAGRYYNEQF
TRBV27	NA	TRBJ2-1	ASSSRPGLAGGRYSSYNEQF
TRBV12-3/TRBV12-4	many	TRBJ2-7	ASSLGRDEQY
TRBV3-1	many	TRBJ1-5	ASSQSGTGEDQPQH
TRBV7-3	many	TRBJ2-4	ASSSLPTDIQY
TRBV7-9	many	TRBJ1-5	ASSLDPGSQPQH
TRBV4-3	many	TRBJ1-5	ASSASSGQPQH
TRBV6-5	NA	TRBJ2-7	ASSYSEELHYEQY
TRBV29-1	many	TRBJ2-7	SVALGTGEQY
TRBV6-1	few	TRBJ1-5	ASSEGTLGWEPQH